The rows below give T cell receptor beta chains drawn from one sample of a study of blood T cells in healthy people across ages. Each CDR3 protein is one row after TCRdb ran MiXCR on the 5' RACE reads. The sample comprises almost 300,000 distinct CDR3 sequences, around 29% of which are singletons, and 25% to 35% rests with the top ten. Sample: blood. All receptors derive from a woman aged 70-85 years in good health. The CDR3 runs from the conserved cysteine through the conserved F or W. D genes are given only for firm matches. Clone size, where shown, is once, few, many, or a class for clones that have expanded.

>many|TRBV9|.|TRBJ2-7
CASSPRDLYPYEYEQYF
TGTGCCAGCAGCCCTCGGGACCTCTATCCCTATGAGTACGAGCAGTACTTC
>few|TRBV12-3/TRBV12-4|.|TRBJ2-5
CASSLARTSQETQYF
TGTGCCAGCAGTCTGGCTAGGACTTCACAAGAGACCCAGTACTTC
>.|TRBV21-1|.|TRBJ1-1
CARREGADVMNTEAFF
TGTGCCAGAAGAGAGGGGGCGGATGTCATGAACACTGAAGCTTTCTTT
>few|TRBV28|.|TRBJ2-4
CASSPAAKNIQYF
TGTGCCAGCAGTCCCGCTGCCAAAAACATTCAGTACTTC
>.|TRBV6-1|.|TRBJ2-1
CASRFRDGHNEQFF
TGTGCCAGCAGGTTCCGGGACGGACACAATGAGCAGTTCTTC
>.|TRBV27|TRBD1|TRBJ1-4
CASRGTGAAEEKLFF
TGTGCCAGCAGGGGAACAGGGGCCGCTGAAGAAAAACTGTTTTTT
>few|TRBV7-3|.|TRBJ1-4
CASSISTNEKLFF
TGTGCCAGCAGTATTTCAACTAATGAAAAACTGTTTTTT
>few|TRBV10-3|.|TRBJ2-2
CAISESTVGELFF
TGTGCCATCAGTGAGTCGACAGTGGGGGAGCTGTTTTTT
>.|TRBV12-3/TRBV12-4|TRBD1|TRBJ2-2
CASSKGTGLGTGELFF
TGTGCCAGCAGTAAAGGGACAGGCTTAGGAACCGGGGAGCTGTTTTTT
>few|TRBV3-1|.|TRBJ1-3
CASSPGTDAGNTIYF
TGTGCCAGCAGCCCCGGGACTGATGCTGGAAACACCATATATTTT
>.|TRBV6-2/TRBV6-3|TRBD1|TRBJ1-1
CASSWDRVTEAFF
TGTGCCAGCAGTTGGGACAGGGTTACTGAAGCTTTCTTT
>.|TRBV27|TRBD1|TRBJ2-1
CASRAWTGYSNEQFF
TGTGCCAGCAGAGCCTGGACAGGGTATTCGAATGAGCAGTTCTTC
>.|TRBV7-2|.|TRBJ1-2
CANSHPNGGNGYTF
TGTGCCAACAGCCACCCGAACGGTGGAAATGGCTACACCTTC
>.|TRBV20-1|.|TRBJ2-4
CSASGSGRTVKNIQYF
TGCAGTGCTAGCGGATCAGGGAGAACGGTCAAAAACATTCAGTACTTC
>.|TRBV28|TRBD2|TRBJ2-1
CASRRRGATSGTINEQFF
TGTGCCAGCAGAAGAAGGGGCGCGACTAGCGGGACAATAAATGAGCAGTTCTTC
>.|TRBV5-1|TRBD2|TRBJ2-3
CASTPSGNTDTQYF
TGCGCCAGCACGCCTAGCGGAAACACAGATACGCAGTATTTT
>few|TRBV6-5|TRBD2|TRBJ2-5
CASSKLTSGRETQYF
TGTGCCAGCAGTAAACTGACTAGCGGACGAGAGACCCAGTACTTC
>.|TRBV6-2/TRBV6-3|.|TRBJ1-3
CASKIAGTAGNTIYF
TGTGCCAGCAAGATCGCAGGGACGGCGGGAAACACCATATATTTT
>.|TRBV20-1|.|TRBJ2-7
CSARVTGLHEQYF
TGCAGTGCTAGAGTGACGGGGCTCCACGAGCAGTACTTC
>few|TRBV28|.|TRBJ2-3
CASSFRLDTQYF
TGTGCCAGCAGTTTTAGGTTAGATACGCAGTATTTT
>.|TRBV12-3/TRBV12-4|.|TRBJ1-3
CASSLGVPVSGNTIYF
TGTGCCAGCAGTTTGGGGGTTCCGGTTTCAGGAAACACCATATATTTT
>.|TRBV12-3/TRBV12-4|.|TRBJ1-4
CASRGRNEKLFF
TGTGCCAGCCGGGGGAGGAATGAAAAACTGTTTTTT
>.|TRBV25-1|TRBD1|TRBJ1-4
CASSADIQGLGELFF
TGTGCCAGCAGTGCGGATATACAGGGGCTGGGAGAACTGTTTTTT
>few|TRBV4-3|.|TRBJ2-7
CASSQGAGLDEQYF
TGCGCCAGCAGCCAAGGGGCAGGATTGGACGAGCAGTACTTC
>.|TRBV5-1|TRBD1|TRBJ2-1
CASQNRPGGSTNEQFF
TGCGCCAGCCAAAACCGTCCAGGGGGCTCGACTAATGAGCAGTTCTTC
>.|TRBV20-1|.|TRBJ1-6
CSAPGPGDSPLHF
TGCAGTGCCCCGGGACCTGGCGATTCACCCCTCCACTTT
>few|TRBV9|.|TRBJ1-2
CASSLDTTAGNGYTF
TGTGCCAGCAGCCTAGACACAACCGCTGGCAATGGCTACACCTTC
>few|TRBV28|.|TRBJ1-4
CACRTGDGRATLYEKLFF
TGTGCCTGCCGAACCGGGGACGGCAGGGCCACGCTCTATGAAAAACTGTTTTTT
>.|TRBV4-1|.|TRBJ2-6
CASSQGLGQLRGANVLTF
TGCGCCAGCAGCCAAGGTCTGGGACAACTACGAGGGGCCAACGTCCTGACTTTC
>.|TRBV12-3/TRBV12-4|TRBD1|TRBJ1-6
CASSLQGAAVYNSPLHF
TGTGCCAGCAGTTTACAGGGGGCAGCGGTATATAATTCACCCCTCCACTTT
>few|TRBV11-2|.|TRBJ2-7
CAAGVGLYEQYF
TGTGCCGCAGGGGTGGGCCTCTACGAGCAGTACTTC
>.|TRBV4-2|TRBD2|TRBJ2-5
CASSQTPGLAGVETQYF
TGTGCCAGCAGCCAAACGCCGGGACTAGCGGGAGTGGAGACCCAGTACTTC
>few|TRBV2|TRBD2|TRBJ2-3
CASDRAGGPTDTQYF
TGTGCCAGCGATCGGGCGGGAGGACCCACAGATACGCAGTATTTT
>few|TRBV29-1|.|TRBJ2-7
CSVVAYEQYF
TGCAGCGTTGTGGCGTACGAGCAGTACTTC
>many|TRBV28|.|TRBJ2-5
CASKASTHQETQYF
TGTGCCAGCAAGGCCAGCACTCACCAAGAGACCCAGTACTTC
>few|TRBV12-3/TRBV12-4|.|TRBJ2-2
CASSFEGLRGELFF
TGTGCCAGCAGTTTCGAGGGGTTGAGGGGGGAGCTGTTTTTT
>.|TRBV28|TRBD1|TRBJ1-3
CASSTGGGNTIYF
TGTGCCAGCAGTACAGGGGGTGGAAACACCATATATTTT
>few|TRBV5-1|.|TRBJ2-7
CASSLQSETYEQYF
TGCGCCAGCAGCTTACAGTCCGAAACCTACGAGCAGTACTTC
>few|TRBV7-9|.|TRBJ2-1
CASSLGGRNRNEQFF
TGTGCCAGCAGCTTAGGTGGGAGGAATCGGAATGAGCAGTTCTTC
>few|TRBV9|.|TRBJ2-3
CASSVARMGDTQYF
TGTGCCAGCAGCGTAGCCAGAATGGGGGATACGCAGTATTTT
>.|TRBV20-1|TRBD2|TRBJ2-1
CSVGGGYRNEQFF
TGCAGTGTCGGGGGGGGCTATAGGAATGAGCAGTTCTTC
>few|TRBV4-1|.|TRBJ1-1
CASSQQFPPRVGTEAFF
TGCGCCAGCAGCCAACAATTCCCGCCACGGGTGGGCACTGAAGCTTTCTTT
>few|TRBV2|.|TRBJ2-2
CASRDRTTGELFF
TGTGCCAGCAGGGACCGGACCACCGGGGAGCTGTTTTTT
>.|TRBV6-5|TRBD1|TRBJ2-4
CASSQDRLGQNIQYF
TGTGCCAGCAGTCAGGACAGGTTGGGGCAAAACATTCAGTACTTC
>.|TRBV28|.|TRBJ2-7
CASSPVGSYEQYF
TGTGCCAGCAGTCCCGTAGGGAGTTACGAGCAGTACTTC
>once|TRBV7-2|.|TRBJ2-1
CASSRAGNYNEQFF
TGTGCCAGCAGCCGAGCGGGTAACTACAATGAGCAGTTCTTC
>.|TRBV3-1|.|TRBJ1-2
CASSLSTAPYGYTF
TGTGCCAGCAGCCTATCGACAGCCCCCTATGGCTACACCTTC
>.|TRBV21-1|.|TRBJ2-3
CASSTPGAVDTDTQYF
TGTGCCAGCAGTACCCCTGGGGCCGTCGACACAGATACGCAGTATTTT
>few|TRBV29-1|TRBD2|TRBJ2-1
CSVKLSGAYNEQFF
TGCAGCGTCAAACTCAGCGGGGCCTACAATGAGCAGTTCTTC
>few|TRBV3-1|.|TRBJ2-5
CASGIAAAQETQYF
TGTGCCAGCGGCATTGCGGCAGCACAAGAGACCCAGTACTTC
>few|TRBV20-1|.|TRBJ2-7
CSASGGRSGEQYF
TGCAGTGCTAGTGGGGGGAGGTCCGGCGAGCAGTACTTC
>.|TRBV11-2|.|TRBJ2-5
CASSPISGMGRTQYF
TGTGCCAGCAGCCCGATTTCTGGGATGGGGAGGACCCAGTACTTC
>.|TRBV5-5|.|TRBJ1-1
CASSWRGDTEAFF
TGTGCCAGCAGCTGGAGGGGTGACACTGAAGCTTTCTTT
>.|TRBV9|TRBD2|TRBJ2-3
CASSPSPGGGLMDTQYF
TGTGCCAGCAGCCCCTCCCCCGGGGGGGGCCTAATGGATACGCAGTATTTT
>few|TRBV12-3/TRBV12-4|TRBD1|TRBJ2-5
CASSHGQGGRETQYF
TGTGCCAGCAGTCACGGACAGGGCGGCCGAGAGACCCAGTACTTC